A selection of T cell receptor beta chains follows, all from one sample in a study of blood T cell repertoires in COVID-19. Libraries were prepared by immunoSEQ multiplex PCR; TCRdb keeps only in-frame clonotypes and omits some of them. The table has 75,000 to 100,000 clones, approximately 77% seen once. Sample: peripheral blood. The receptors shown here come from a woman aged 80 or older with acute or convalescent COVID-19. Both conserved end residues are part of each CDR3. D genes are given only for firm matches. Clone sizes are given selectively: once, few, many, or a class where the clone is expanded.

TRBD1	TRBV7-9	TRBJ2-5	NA	TGTGCCAGCATCCGAGGGACAGGCCTAGGAAGAAGCCAAGAGACCCAGTACTTC	CASIRGTGLGRSQETQYF
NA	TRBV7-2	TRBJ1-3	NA	TGTGCCAGCAGCGCGTCACGGAACACCATATATTTT	CASSASRNTIYF
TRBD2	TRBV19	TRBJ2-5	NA	TGTGCCAGTACAAGGACTAGCGGGGGGATCCAAGAGACCCAGTACTTC	CASTRTSGGIQETQYF
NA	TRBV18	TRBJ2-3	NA	TGTGCCAGCTCACCGACACTCTCCTTCACAGATACGCAGTATTTT	CASSPTLSFTDTQYF
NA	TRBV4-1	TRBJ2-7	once	TGCGCCAGCAGCCAAGATCTTGAACTAGCCTATAAAGTCCACGAGCAGTACTTC	CASSQDLELAYKVHEQYF
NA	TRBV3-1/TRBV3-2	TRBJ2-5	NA	TGTGCCAGCAGCCAAGGCCGGGTCCAAGAGACCCAGTACTTC	CASSQGRVQETQYF
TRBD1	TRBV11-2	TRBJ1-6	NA	TGTGCCAGCAGCCCCCGTGGACAGGGTCAGTTTTCACCCCTCCACTTT	CASSPRGQGQFSPLHF
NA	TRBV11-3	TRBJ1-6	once	TGTGCCAGCAGCCGAACCGGGGATTCACCCCTCCACTTT	CASSRTGDSPLHF
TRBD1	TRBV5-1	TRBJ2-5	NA	TGCGCCAGCAACTCCGGGACAGCCCAAGAGACCCAGTACTTC	CASNSGTAQETQYF
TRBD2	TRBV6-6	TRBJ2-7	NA	TGTGCCAGCAGTTACGCGGGACTAGCGGCCTACGAGCAGTACTTC	CASSYAGLAAYEQYF
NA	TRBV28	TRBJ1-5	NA	TGTGCCAGCAGTTTATACCGTCGGGTGGGCAATCAGCCCCAGCATTTT	CASSLYRRVGNQPQHF
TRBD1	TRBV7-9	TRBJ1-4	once	TGTGCCAGCAGCTCGGGACAGCTGTTTAATGAAAAACTGTTTTTT	CASSSGQLFNEKLFF
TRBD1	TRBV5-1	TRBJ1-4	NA	TGCGCCAGCAGCTTCGACCCGGGACAGGGACGCGAAAAACTGTTTTTT	CASSFDPGQGREKLFF
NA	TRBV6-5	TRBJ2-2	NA	TGTGCCAGCAGTCCAACTAGGGCGGCCGGGGAGCTGTTTTTT	CASSPTRAAGELFF
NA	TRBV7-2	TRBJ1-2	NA	TGTGCCAGCAGCTTAGATTGGGGGGGTTGCACCTTC	CASSLDWGGCTF
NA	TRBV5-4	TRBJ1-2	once	TGTGCCAGCAGCTCATCCCCGTGGGCCGACTATGGCTACACCTTC	CASSSSPWADYGYTF
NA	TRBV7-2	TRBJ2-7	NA	TGTGCCAGCAGCTCGCTGCGGGGAGCTTCCTACGAGCAGTACTTC	CASSSLRGASYEQYF
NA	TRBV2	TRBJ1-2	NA	TGTGCCAGGCGGGACTCTCGGCAAGGGGGCTACACCTTC	CARRDSRQGGYTF
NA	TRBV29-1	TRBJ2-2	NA	TGCAGCGTGGGACAGAACACCGGGGAGCTGTTTTTT	CSVGQNTGELFF
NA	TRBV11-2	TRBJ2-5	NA	TGTGCCAGCAGCTACGCCGGGACTCGCCGCCAAGAGACCCAGTACTTC	CASSYAGTRRQETQYF
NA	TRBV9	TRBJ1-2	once	TGTGCCAGCAGCGTAGCTGGCTCGGGGGTGACGGCGGGTGGCTACACCTTC	CASSVAGSGVTAGGYTF
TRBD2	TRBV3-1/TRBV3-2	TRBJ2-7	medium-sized	TGTGCCAGCAGCCAAGAGGGGACTAGCAGTTTCTACGAGCAGTACTTC	CASSQEGTSSFYEQYF
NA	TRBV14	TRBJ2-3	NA	TGTGCCAGCAGCAAAGCGGGCACAGATACGCAGTATTTT	CASSKAGTDTQYF
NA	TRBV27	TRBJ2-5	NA	TGTGCCAGCAGCCTCACAGGTGGCGGAGAGACCCAGTACTTC	CASSLTGGGETQYF
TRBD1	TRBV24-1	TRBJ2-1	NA	TGTGCCACCAGTGACCCTCTGGGGACAGGCGATGTCTCCTACAATGAGCAGTTCTTC	CATSDPLGTGDVSYNEQFF
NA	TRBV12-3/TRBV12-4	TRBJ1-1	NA	TGTGCCAGCAGCAGGGATCGGGCCACTGAAGCTTTCTTT	CASSRDRATEAFF
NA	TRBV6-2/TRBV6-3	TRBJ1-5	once	TGTGCCAGCAGTCCCCGGCAGGGACTCAAGCCCCAGCATTTT	CASSPRQGLKPQHF
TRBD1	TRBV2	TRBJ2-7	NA	TGTGCCAGCAGTGGCAGGGGGCTCTCCTACGAGCAGTACTTC	CASSGRGLSYEQYF
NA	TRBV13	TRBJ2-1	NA	TGTGCCAGCAGCCGAAGGGGAGGTCGGAACAATGAGCAGTTCTTC	CASSRRGGRNNEQFF
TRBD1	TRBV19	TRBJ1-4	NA	TGTGCCAGTAGTGGGACAGGGGTGGAAAAACTGTTTTTT	CASSGTGVEKLFF
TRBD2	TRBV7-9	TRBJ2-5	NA	TGTGCCAGCAGCCCGGTTAGCGGGAAAGAGACCCAGTACTTC	CASSPVSGKETQYF
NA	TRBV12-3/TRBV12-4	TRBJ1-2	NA	TGTGCCAGCAGACCCGGGCTCCGGGAGGGCTACACCTTC	CASRPGLREGYTF
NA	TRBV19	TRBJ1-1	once	TGTGCCAGTAGTCTCGAAGGGGCAGGGGTGATTAACACTGAAGCTTTCTTT	CASSLEGAGVINTEAFF
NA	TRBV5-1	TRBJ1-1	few	TGCGCCAGCAGCTTGGGAGCTTCGGAGTCTGAAGCTTTCTTT	CASSLGASESEAFF
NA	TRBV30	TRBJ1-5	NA	TGTGCCTGGAGTGTGCACTTAGGGGGAAATCAGCCCCAGCATTTT	CAWSVHLGGNQPQHF
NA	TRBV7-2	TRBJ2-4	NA	TGTGCCAGCAGCCCTCCGGACAGCCTAGCCAAAAACATTCAGTACTTC	CASSPPDSLAKNIQYF
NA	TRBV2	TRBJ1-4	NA	TGTGCCAGCAGAATTGTGCGAGGGGGTGAAAAACTGTTTTTT	CASRIVRGGEKLFF
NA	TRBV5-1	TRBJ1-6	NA	TGCGCCAGCAGCTTCGAGAATTCACCCCTCCACTTT	CASSFENSPLHF
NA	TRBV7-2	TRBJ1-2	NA	TGTGCCAGCAGCCCACAGGGTCAGGGCTATGGCTACACCTTC	CASSPQGQGYGYTF
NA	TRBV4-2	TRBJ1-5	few	TGTGCCAGCAAGGCCGAGGGGGGGGCGGCCAATCAGCCCCAGCATTTT	CASKAEGGAANQPQHF
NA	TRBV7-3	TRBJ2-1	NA	TGTGCCAGCAGCTTAGGGCGCGGGGCAGACCCATACAATGAGCAGTTCTTC	CASSLGRGADPYNEQFF
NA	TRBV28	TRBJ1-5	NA	TGTGCCAGCAGGCAGGGCAATCAGCCCCAGCATTTT	CASRQGNQPQHF